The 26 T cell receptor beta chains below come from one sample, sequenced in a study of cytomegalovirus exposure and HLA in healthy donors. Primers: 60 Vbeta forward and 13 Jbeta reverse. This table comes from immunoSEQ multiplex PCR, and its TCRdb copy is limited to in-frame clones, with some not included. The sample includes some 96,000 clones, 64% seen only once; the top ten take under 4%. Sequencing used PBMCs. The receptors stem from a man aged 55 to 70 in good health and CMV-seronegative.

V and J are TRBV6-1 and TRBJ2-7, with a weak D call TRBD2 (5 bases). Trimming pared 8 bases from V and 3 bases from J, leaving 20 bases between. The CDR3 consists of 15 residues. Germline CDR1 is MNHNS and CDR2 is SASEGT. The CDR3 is CASLQPGKGLYEQYF. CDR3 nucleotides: TGTGCCAGCCTACAGCCGGGGAAAGGGCTCTACGAGCAGTACTTC.

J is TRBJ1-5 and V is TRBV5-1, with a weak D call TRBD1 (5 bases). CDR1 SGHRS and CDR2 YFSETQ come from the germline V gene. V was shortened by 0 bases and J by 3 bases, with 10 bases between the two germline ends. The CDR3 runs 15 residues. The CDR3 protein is CASSLDGTSNQPQHF. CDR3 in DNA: TGCGCCAGCAGCTTGGACGGGACTTCCAATCAGCCCCAGCATTTT.

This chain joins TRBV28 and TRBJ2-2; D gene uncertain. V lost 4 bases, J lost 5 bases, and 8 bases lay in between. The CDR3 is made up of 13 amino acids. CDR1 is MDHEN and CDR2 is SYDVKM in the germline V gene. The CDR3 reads CASSWPDTGELFF. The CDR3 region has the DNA TGTGCCAGCAGTTGGCCTGATACCGGGGAGCTGTTTTTT. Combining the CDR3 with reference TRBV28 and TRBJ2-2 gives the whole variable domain DVKVTQSSRYLVKRTGEKVFLECVQDMDHENMFWYRQDPGLGLRLIYFSYDVKMKEKGDIPEGYSVSREKKERFSLILESASTNQTSMYLCASSWPDTGELFFGEGSRLTVL.

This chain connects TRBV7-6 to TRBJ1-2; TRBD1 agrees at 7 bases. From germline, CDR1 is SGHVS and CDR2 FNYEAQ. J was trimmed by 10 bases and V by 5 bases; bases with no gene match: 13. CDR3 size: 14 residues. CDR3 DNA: TGTGCCAGCAGCCTTGGGCGAACAGGGGATTTCTACACCTTC. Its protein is CASSLGRTGDFYTF.

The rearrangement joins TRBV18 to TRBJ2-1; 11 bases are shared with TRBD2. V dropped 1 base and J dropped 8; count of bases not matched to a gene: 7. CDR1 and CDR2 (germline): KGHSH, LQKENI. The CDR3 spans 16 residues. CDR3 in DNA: TGTGCCAGCTCACCACGACTAGCGGGAAAACACGATGAGCAGTTCTTC. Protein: CASSPRLAGKHDEQFF.

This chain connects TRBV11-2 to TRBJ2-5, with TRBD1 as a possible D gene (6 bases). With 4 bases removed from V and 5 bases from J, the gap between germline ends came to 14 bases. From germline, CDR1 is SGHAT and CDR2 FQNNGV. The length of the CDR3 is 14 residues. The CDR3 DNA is TGTGCCAGCAGCTCCTCCAGGGGTCGGGAGACCCAGTACTTC. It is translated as CASSSSRGRETQYF.

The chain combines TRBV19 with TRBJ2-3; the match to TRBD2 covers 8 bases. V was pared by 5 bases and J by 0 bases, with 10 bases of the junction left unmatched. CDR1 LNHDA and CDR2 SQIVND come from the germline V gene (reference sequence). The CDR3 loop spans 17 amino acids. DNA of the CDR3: TGTGCCAGTAGTCAGAGCTCGACTAGCGCTAGCACAGATACGCAGTATTTT. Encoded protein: CASSQSSTSASTDTQYF.

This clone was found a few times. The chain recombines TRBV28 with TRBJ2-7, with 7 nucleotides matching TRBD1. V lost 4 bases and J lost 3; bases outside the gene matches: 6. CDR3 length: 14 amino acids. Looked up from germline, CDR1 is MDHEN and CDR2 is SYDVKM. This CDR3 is CASSSRGGVYEQYF. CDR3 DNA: TGTGCCAGCAGTTCACGAGGGGGCGTCTACGAGCAGTACTTC.

The CDR3, as DNA: TGCGCCAGCAGCTTGGGGTTAGGACTAGCCTACGAGCAGTACTTC. Residues: CASSLGLGLAYEQYF. The chain has TRBV5-1 and TRBJ2-7; 7 nucleotides align to TRBD2. The J segment lost 2 bases and the V segment lost 0 bases, leaving 5 bases of the junction unmatched. Germline CDR1 is SGHRS and CDR2 is YFSETQ. The CDR3 is 15 amino acids.

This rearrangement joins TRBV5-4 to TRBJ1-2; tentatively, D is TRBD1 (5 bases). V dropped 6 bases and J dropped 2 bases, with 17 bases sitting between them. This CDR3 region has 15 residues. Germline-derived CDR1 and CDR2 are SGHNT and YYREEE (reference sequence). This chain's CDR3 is CASNSLAGPNYGYTF. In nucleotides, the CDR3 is TGTGCCAGCAACAGTCTGGCAGGGCCGAACTATGGCTACACCTTC.

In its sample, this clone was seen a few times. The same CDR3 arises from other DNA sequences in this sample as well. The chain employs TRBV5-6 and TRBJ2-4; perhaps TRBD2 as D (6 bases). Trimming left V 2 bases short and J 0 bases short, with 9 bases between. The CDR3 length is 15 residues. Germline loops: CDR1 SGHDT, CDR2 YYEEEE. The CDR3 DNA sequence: TGTGCCAGCAGCTTTCGGGGGTTAGCCAAAAACATTCAGTACTTC. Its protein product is CASSFRGLAKNIQYF.

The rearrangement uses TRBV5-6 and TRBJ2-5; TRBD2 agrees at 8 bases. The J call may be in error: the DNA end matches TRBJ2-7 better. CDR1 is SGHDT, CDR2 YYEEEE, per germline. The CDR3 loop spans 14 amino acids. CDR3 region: CASSLAGTIYEQYF. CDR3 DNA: TGTGCCAGCAGTTTAGCGGGAACCATCTACGAGCAGTACTTC.

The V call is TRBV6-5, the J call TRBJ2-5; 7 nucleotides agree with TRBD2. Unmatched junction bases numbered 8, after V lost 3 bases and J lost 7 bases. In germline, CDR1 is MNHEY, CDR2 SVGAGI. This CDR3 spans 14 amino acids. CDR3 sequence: CASSYFDPGGTQYF. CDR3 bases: TGTGCCAGCAGTTATTTCGACCCGGGGGGGACCCAGTACTTC.

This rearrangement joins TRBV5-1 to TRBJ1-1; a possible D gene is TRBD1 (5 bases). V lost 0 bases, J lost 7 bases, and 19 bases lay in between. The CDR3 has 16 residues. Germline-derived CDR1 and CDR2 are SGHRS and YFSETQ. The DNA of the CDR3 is TGCGCCAGCAGCTTGGCCGGGACTGCCGGCAAGGGTGAAGCTTTCTTT. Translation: CASSLAGTAGKGEAFF.

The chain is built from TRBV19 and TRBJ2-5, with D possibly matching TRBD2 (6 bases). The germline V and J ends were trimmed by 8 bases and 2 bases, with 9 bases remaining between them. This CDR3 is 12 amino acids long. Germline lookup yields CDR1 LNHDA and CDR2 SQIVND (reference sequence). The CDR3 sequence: CASGEAQETQYF. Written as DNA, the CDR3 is TGTGCCAGTGGGGAGGCACAAGAGACCCAGTACTTC.

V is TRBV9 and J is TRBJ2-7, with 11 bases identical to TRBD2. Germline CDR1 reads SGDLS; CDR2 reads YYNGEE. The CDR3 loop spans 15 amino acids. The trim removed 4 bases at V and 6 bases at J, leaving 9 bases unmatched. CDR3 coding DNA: TGTGCCAGCAGCTCCCATAGCGGGAGGGCCGCCGAGCAGTACTTC. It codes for CASSSHSGRAAEQYF.

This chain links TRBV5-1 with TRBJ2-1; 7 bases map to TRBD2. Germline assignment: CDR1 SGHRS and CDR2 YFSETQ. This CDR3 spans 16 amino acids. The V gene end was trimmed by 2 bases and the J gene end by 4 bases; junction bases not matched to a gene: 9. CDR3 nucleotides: TGCGCCAGCAGCTTTACTAGCGCCTCCCCTTACAATGAGCAGTTCTTC. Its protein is CASSFTSASPYNEQFF.

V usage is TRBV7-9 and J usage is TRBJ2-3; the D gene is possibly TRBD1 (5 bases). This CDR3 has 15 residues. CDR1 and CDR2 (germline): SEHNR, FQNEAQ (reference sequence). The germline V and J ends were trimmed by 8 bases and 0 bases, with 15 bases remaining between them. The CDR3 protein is CASPGSTASTDTQYF. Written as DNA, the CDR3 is TGTGCCAGCCCAGGATCGACAGCTAGCACAGATACGCAGTATTTT.

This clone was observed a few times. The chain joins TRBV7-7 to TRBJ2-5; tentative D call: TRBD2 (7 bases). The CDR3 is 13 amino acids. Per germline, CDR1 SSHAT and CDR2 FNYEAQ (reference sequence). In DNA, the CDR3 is TGTGCTAGCGGGCCGGGACACAAGGAGACCCAGTACTTC. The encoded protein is CASGPGHKETQYF.

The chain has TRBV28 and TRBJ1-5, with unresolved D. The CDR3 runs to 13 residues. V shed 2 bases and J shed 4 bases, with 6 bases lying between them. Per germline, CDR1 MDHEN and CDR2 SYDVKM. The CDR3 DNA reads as TGTGCCAGCAGTTTACAGAATAATCAGCCCCAGCATTTT. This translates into CASSLQNNQPQHF.

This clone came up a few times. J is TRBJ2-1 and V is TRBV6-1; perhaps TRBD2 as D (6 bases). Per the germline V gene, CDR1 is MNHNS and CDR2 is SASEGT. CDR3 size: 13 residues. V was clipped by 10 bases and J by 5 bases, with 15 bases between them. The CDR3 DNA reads TGTGCCACCGGTAGCGGAGATAACAATGAGCAGTTCTTC. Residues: CATGSGDNNEQFF.

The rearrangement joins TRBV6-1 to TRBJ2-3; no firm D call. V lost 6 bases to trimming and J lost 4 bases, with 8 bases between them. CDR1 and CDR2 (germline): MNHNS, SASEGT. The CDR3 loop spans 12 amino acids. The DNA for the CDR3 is TGTGCCAGCAGCATACGGGCAGATACGCAGTATTTT. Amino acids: CASSIRADTQYF.

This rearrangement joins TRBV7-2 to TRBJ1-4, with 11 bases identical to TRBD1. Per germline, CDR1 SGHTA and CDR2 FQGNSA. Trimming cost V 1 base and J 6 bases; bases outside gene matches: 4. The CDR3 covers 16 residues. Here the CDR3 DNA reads TGTGCCAGCAGCTTAGTCGGGACAGGGGGTTATGAAAAACTGTTTTTT. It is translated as CASSLVGTGGYEKLFF.

The CDR3 DNA follows: TGTGCCAGCGGGTGGCGGTTAGACGGACAAGAGGAAAAACTGTTTTTT. This translates into CASGWRLDGQEEKLFF. The gene calls are TRBV2 and TRBJ1-4; TRBD1 might be the D (5 bases). The CDR3 loop spans 16 amino acids. V lost 8 bases and J lost 8, with 24 bases in between. The germline V gene encodes CDR1 SNHLY and CDR2 FYNNEI.

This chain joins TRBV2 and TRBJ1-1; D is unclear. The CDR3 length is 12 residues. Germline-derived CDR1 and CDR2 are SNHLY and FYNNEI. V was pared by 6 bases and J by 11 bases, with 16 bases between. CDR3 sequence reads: CASREEVSGAFF. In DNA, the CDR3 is TGTGCCAGCAGGGAGGAAGTGAGCGGGGCTTTCTTT.

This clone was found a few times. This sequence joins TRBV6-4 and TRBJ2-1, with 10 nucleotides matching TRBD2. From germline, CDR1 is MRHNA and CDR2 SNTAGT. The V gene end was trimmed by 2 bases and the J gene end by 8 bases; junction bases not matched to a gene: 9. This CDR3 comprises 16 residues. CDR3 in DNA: TGTGCCAGCAGTGACGGGGTGGCTAGCGGGAGCGATGAGCAGTTCTTC. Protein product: CASSDGVASGSDEQFF.